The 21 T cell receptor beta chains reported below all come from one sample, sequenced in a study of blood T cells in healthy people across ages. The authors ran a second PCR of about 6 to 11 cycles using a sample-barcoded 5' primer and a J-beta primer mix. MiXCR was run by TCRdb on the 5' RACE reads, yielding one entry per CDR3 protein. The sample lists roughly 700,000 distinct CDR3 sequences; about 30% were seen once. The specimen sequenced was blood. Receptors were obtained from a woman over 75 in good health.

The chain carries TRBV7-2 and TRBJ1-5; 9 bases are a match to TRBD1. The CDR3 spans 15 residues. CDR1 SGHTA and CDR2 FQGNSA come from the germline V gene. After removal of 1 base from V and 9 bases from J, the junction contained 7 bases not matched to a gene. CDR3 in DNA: TGTGCCAGCAGCTTAGGGGGGACAGGGCCAGGGCCCCAGCATTTT. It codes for CASSLGGTGPGPQHF. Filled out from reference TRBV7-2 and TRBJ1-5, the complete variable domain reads GAGVSQSPSNKVTEKGKDVELRCDPISGHTALYWYRQSLGQGLEFLIYFQGNSAPDKSGLPSDRFSAERTGGSVSTLTIQRTQQEDSAVYLCASSLGGTGPGPQHFGDGTRLSIL.

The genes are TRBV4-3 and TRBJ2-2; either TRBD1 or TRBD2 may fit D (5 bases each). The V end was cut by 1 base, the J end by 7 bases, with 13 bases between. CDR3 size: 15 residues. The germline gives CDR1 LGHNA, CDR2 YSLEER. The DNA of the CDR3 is TGCGCCAGCAGCCAAGGACTGGGACCCAACGGGGAGCTGTTTTTT. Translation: CASSQGLGPNGELFF.

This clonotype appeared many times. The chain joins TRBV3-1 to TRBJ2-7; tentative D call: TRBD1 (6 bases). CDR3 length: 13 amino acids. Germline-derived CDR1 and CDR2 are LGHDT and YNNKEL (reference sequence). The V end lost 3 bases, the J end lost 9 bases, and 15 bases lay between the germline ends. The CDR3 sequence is CASSQPPGAAQYF. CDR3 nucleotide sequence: TGTGCCAGCAGCCAGCCCCCAGGGGCGGCGCAGTACTTC.

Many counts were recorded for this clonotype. CDR3: CSVERGEKLFF. The CDR3 nucleotides read TGCAGCGTTGAACGGGGTGAAAAACTGTTTTTT. V usage is TRBV29-1 and J usage is TRBJ1-4, with D unresolved. The germline V and J ends were trimmed by 2 bases and 7 bases, with 5 bases remaining between them. This CDR3 has 11 residues. The germline V gene has CDR1 SQVTM and CDR2 ANQGSEA.

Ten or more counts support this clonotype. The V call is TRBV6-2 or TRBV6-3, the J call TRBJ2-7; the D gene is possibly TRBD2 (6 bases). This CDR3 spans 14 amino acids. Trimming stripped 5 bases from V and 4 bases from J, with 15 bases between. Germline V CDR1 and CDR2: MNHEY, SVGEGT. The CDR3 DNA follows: TGTGCCAGCAGTGATATGCGGGGTAGTTACGAGCAGTACTTC. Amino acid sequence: CASSDMRGSYEQYF.

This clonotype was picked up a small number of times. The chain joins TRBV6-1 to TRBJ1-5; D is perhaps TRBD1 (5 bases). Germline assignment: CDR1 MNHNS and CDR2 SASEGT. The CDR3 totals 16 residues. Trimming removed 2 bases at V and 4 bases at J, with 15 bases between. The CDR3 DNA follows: TGTGCCAGCAGTGAACAACCGTACAGGCTAAATCAGCCCCAGCATTTT. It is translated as CASSEQPYRLNQPQHF.

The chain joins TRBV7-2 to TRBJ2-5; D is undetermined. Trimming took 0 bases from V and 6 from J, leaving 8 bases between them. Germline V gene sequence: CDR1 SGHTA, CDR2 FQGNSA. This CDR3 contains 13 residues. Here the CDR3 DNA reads TGTGCCAGCAGCTTAGCGGCAGGAAAGACCCAGTACTTC. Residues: CASSLAAGKTQYF.

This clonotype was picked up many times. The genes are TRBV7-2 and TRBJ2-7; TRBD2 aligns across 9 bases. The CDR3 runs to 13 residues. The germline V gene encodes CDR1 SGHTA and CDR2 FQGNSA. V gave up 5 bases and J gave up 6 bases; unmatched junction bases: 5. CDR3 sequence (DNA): TGTGCCAGCAGCCCGGGACTAGCAGGCGAGCAGTACTTC. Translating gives CASSPGLAGEQYF.

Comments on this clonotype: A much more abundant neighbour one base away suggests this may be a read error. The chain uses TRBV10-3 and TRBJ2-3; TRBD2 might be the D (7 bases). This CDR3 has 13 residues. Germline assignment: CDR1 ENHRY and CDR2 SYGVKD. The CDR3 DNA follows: TGTGCCATCTTTAGGGGGGGGTCAGATGCGCAGTATTTT. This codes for CAIFRGGSDAQYF.

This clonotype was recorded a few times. CDR3: CSASHARGMNTEAFF. CDR3 nucleotide sequence: TGCAGTGCTTCCCACGCGAGGGGGATGAACACTGAAGCTTTCTTT. This chain connects TRBV20-1 to TRBJ1-1; tentative D call: TRBD1 (6 bases). The V end lost 5 bases, the J end lost 0 bases, and 16 bases lay between the germline ends. Germline CDR1 DFQATT, CDR2 SNEGSKA (reference sequence). This CDR3 has 15 residues.

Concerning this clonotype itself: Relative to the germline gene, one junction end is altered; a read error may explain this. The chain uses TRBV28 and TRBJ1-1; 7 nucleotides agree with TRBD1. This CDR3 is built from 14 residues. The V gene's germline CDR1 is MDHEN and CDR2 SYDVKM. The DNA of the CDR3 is TGTGCCAGCAGGCCGGACAGGCGGAACGCTGAAGCTTTCTTT. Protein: CASRPDRRNAEAFF.

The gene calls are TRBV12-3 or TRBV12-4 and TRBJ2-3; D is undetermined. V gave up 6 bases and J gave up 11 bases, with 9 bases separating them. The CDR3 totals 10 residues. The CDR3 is CASSLKRQYF. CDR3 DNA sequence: TGTGCCAGCAGCCTCAAAAGGCAGTATTTT.

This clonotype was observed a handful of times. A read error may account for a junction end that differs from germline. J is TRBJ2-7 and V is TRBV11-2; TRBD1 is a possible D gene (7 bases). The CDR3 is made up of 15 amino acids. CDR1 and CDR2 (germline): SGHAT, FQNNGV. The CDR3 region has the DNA TGTGCCGGCAGCTTAGATGGGCAGGGGGGAGAGGCCCAGTACTTC. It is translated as CAGSLDGQGGEAQYF.

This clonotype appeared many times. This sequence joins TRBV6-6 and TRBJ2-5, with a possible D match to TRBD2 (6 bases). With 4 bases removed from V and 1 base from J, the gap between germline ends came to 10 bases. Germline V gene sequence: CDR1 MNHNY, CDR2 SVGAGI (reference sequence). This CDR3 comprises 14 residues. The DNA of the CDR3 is TGTGCCAGCAGTTCCTCGACTAGCCAAGAGACCCAGTACTTC. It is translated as CASSSSTSQETQYF.

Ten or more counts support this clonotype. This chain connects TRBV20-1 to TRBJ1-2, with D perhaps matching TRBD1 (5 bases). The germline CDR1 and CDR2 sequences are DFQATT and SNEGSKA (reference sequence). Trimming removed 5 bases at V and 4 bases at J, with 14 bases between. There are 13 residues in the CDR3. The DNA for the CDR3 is TGCAGTGCTGCCTACAGGAGTTTCTATGGCTACACCTTC. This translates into CSAAYRSFYGYTF.

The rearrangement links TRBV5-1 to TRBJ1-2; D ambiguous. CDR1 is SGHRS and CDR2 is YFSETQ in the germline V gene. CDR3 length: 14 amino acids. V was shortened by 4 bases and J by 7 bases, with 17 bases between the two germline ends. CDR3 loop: CASSPGESGSGYTF. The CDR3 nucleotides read TGCGCCAGCAGCCCAGGAGAATCTGGGTCTGGCTACACCTTC.

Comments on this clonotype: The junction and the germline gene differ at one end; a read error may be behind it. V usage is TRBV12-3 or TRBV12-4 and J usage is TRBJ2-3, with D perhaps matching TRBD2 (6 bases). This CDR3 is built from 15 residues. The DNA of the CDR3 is TGTGCCAGCAGTTTAACCGGAGGGCGCACAGATGCGCAGTATTTT. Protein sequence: CASSLTGGRTDAQYF.

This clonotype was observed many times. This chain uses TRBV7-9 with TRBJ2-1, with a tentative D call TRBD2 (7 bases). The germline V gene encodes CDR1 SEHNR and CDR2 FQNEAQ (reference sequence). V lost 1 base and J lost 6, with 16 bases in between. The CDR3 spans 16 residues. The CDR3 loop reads CASSLVSGGLFNEQFF. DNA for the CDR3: TGTGCCAGCAGCTTAGTCTCCGGGGGGCTTTTCAATGAGCAGTTCTTC.

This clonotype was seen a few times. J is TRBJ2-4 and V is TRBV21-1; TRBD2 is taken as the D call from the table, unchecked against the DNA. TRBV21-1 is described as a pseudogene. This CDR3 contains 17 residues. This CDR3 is CASSPREGPRAKNIQYF. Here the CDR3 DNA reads TGTGCCAGCAGCCCCCGGGAGGGACCCCGAGCCAAAAACATTCAGTACTTC.

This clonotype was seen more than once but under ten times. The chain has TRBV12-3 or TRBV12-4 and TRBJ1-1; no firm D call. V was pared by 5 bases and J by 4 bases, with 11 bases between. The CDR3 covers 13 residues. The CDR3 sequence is CASSVAGSTEAFF. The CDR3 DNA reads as TGTGCCAGCAGTGTTGCCGGGAGCACTGAAGCTTTCTTT.

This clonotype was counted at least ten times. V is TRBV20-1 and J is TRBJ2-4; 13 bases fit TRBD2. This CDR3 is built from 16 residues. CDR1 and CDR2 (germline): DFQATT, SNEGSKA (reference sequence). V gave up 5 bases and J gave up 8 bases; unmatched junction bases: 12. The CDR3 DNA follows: TGCAGTGCTCCCGCACTAGCGGGGGGGCGTTCGGACATTCAGTACTTC. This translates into CSAPALAGGRSDIQYF.